This T cell receptor beta chain was identified during a study of blood T cell repertoires in COVID-19. The overall study: Whether acute or convalescent, the COVID-19 samples came from the United States, Italy and Spain. Nucleic acid was either cDNA or gDNA, and it came from T cells, B-cell-depleted T cells, or PBMCs.

As processed by the authors: Estimated nucleated cell counts came from reference gene primer amplification. The protocol was immunoSEQ multiplex PCR, while the TCRdb copy is restricted to in-frame clones and leaves out a portion. V and J calls and clone size are as listed in that table; D and trimming were resolved from the DNA. Counted here are about 130,000 clones, about 80% occurring once; the ten biggest clones make up over 15%. The CDR3 is 14 residues long. Trimming pared 4 bases from V and 0 bases from J, leaving 8 bases between. The germline V gene encodes CDR1 SNHLY and CDR2 FYNNEI. The V and J genes are TRBV2 and TRBJ2-3, with D hard to call. The sequenced sample was peripheral blood. This clonotype originated in a woman between 45 and 60 years old with acute or convalescent COVID-19. The CDR3 region is CASSVITSTDTQYF. DNA for the CDR3: TGTGCCAGCAGTGTAATTACTAGCACAGATACGCAGTATTTT.